This entry features one T cell receptor beta chain sequence. Its antigen is not known. Only in-frame clones appear in the TCRdb table, and some are missing; sequencing was by immunoSEQ multiplex PCR. The sample includes around 110,000 clones, roughly 94% seen only once; the top ten take roughly 1.7%. The data are from a study of siplizumab effects on memory and regulatory T cells. Study-wide findings and caveats: With siplizumab, cumulative frequency of CD4+ memory-derived alloreactive sequences dropped significantly. Siplizumab gave mappable alloreactive CD4+ clones an average Treg-derived fraction of over 65%, against over 25% in controls.

Germline-derived CDR1 and CDR2 are SGDLS and YYNGEE. Trimming cost V 3 bases and J 6 bases; bases outside gene matches: 14. This CDR3 has 16 residues. This chain joins TRBV9 and TRBJ1-2, with TRBD1 identical over 7 bases. The sequence derives from a human donor in good health. Source material: non-Treg CD4+ T cells sorted from blood. The CDR3 region has the DNA TGTGCCAGCAGCGAGACCTCTTACAGGGGAGGTGATGGCTACACCTTC. Its translation is CASSETSYRGGDGYTF.